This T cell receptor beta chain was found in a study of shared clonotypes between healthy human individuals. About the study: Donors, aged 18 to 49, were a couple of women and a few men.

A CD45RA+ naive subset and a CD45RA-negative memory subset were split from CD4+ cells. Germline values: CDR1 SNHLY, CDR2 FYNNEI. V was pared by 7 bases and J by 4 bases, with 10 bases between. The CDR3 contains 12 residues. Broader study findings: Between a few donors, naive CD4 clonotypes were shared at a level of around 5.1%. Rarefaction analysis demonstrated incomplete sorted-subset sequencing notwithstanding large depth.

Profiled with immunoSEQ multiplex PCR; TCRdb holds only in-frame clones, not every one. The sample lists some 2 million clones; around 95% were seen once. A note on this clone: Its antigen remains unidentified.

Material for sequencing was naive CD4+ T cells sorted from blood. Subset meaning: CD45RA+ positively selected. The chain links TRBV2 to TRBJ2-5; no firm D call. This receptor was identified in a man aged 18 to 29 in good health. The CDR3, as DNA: TGTGCCAGCACCGGGCCCCCAGAGACCCAGTACTTC. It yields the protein CASTGPPETQYF.